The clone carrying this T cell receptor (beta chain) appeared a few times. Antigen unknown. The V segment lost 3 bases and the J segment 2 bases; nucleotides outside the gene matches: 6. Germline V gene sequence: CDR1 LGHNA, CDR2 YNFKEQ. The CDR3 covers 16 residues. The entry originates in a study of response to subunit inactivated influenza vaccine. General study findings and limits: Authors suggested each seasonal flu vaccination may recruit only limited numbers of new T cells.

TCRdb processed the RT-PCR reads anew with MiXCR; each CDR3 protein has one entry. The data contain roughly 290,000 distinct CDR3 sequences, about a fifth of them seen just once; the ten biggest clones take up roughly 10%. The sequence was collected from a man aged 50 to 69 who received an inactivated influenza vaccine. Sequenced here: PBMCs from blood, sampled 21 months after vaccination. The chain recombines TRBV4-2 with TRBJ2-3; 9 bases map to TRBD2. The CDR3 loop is CASSQVAGAVTDTQYF. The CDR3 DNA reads TGTGCCAGCAGCCAGGTAGCGGGGGCGGTCACAGATACGCAGTATTTT.